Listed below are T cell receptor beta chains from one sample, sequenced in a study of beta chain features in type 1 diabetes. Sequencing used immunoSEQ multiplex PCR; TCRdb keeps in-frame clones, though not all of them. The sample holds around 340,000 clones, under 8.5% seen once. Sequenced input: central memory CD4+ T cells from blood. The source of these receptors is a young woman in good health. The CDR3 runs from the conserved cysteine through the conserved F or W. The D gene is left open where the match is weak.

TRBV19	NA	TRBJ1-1	CASSLVTRNTEAFF
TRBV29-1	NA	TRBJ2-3	CSVRDQTDTQYF
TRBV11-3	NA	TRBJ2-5	CASSLGGSETQYF
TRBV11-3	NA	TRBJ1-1	CASSPRRHAYTEAFF
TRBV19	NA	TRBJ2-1	CASTMTSRPYEQFF
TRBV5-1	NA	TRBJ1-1	CASSLVGFEAFF
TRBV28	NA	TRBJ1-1	CASSLNWRRNTEAFF
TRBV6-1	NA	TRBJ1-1	CASSEVVAGAEAFF
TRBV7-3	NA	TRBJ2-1	CASSDGSRPYNEQFF
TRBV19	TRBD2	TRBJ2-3	CASSPPGLARLDTQYF